This TCR beta chain comes out of a study of cytomegalovirus exposure and HLA in healthy donors. V lost 8 bases and J lost 4; bases outside the gene matches: 6. CDR3 length: 13 amino acids. Germline CDR1 SQVTM, CDR2 ANQGSEA. In the PCR, 60 Vbeta and 13 Jbeta primers were used. Only in-frame clones appear in the TCRdb table, and some are missing; sequencing was by immunoSEQ multiplex PCR. The sample shows under 200,000 clones, roughly 73% of them seen only once. Sequenced material: PBMCs. V gene TRBV29-1 combines with J gene TRBJ1-1; TRBD1 matches 11 bases. The receptor comes from a woman in her twenties or thirties in good health and CMV-seronegative. CDR3 nucleotides: TGCAGCTTTAGCGGGACAGGGGGCACTGAAGCTTTCTTT. Translation gives CSFSGTGGTEAFF.